What follows are 9 T cell receptor beta chains derived from one specimen sequenced in a study of shared T cell receptors in the human thymus. Generated by immunoSEQ multiplex PCR, the TCRdb table keeps only in-frame clones and is missing some. Of hundreds of thousands of clones detected, 80% to 90% appear once; the ten largest clones hold about 0.0098%. These records were also assigned to another study, of human thymus T cells.

The specimen sequenced was thymocytes. The receptors were sampled from a girl under three years old with a congenital heart defect.

The CDR3, as DNA: TGTGCCAGCAGCCTAGTGATCTATAATTCACCCCTCCACTTT. Its translation: CASSLVIYNSPLHF. V is TRBV5-6 and J is TRBJ1-6; D unresolved. Germline V gives CDR1 SGHDT, CDR2 YYEEEE. The CDR3 has 14 amino acids. The V and J ends lost 4 bases and 3 bases respectively, with 8 bases between them.

This chain links TRBV19 with TRBJ2-3; tentatively, D is TRBD1 (8 bases). CDR3 size: 15 residues. Germline V gene lookup returns CDR1 LNHDA and CDR2 SQIVND (reference sequence). V was shortened by 6 bases and J by 0 bases, with 13 bases between the two germline ends. The CDR3 coding sequence is TGTGCCAGTAGGGACAGGGAGGGAAGCACAGATACGCAGTATTTT. This codes for CASRDREGSTDTQYF. Variable domain in full (rest from reference TRBV19 and TRBJ2-3): DGGITQSPKYLFRKEGQNVTLSCEQNLNHDAMYWYRQDPGQGLRLIYYSQIVNDFQKGDIAEGYSVSREKKESFPLTVTSAQKNPTAFYLCASRDREGSTDTQYFGPGTRLTVL.

The sample holds one count of this clone. The genes are TRBV29-1 and TRBJ2-6, with D possibly being TRBD1 (6 bases). CDR1 SQVTM and CDR2 ANQGSEA come from the germline V gene. Trimming removed 6 bases at V and 0 bases at J, with 12 bases between. The CDR3 has 15 amino acids. The DNA for the CDR3 is TGCAGCGTGAGGACGGACAGCTCTGGGGCCAACGTCCTGACTTTC. It translates to CSVRTDSSGANVLTF.

This clone was observed once. The chain joins TRBV2 to TRBJ2-2, with 12 bases matching TRBD2. V shed 4 bases, J shed 6 bases, and the junction held 9 bases outside the gene matches. The CDR3 contains 17 residues. Looked up from germline, CDR1 is SNHLY and CDR2 is FYNNEI. CDR3 bases: TGTGCCAGCAGTGCCACTAGCGGGGGGCTCCGGGCCGGGGAGCTGTTTTTT. It yields the protein CASSATSGGLRAGELFF.

Written as DNA, the CDR3 is TGTGCCAGCAGTTTATTTGGACTAGCGCTATCCTACGAGCAGTACTTC. This codes for CASSLFGLALSYEQYF. This rearrangement joins TRBV28 to TRBJ2-7; 9 bases fit TRBD2. The germline V gene encodes CDR1 MDHEN and CDR2 SYDVKM. Unmatched junction bases numbered 5, after V lost 1 base and J lost 1 base. The CDR3 has 16 amino acids.

The chain carries TRBV4-3 and TRBJ1-2; TRBD1 agrees at 9 bases. V shed 0 bases, J shed 8 bases, and the junction held 13 bases outside the gene matches. Germline-derived CDR1 and CDR2 are LGHNA and YSLEER. The CDR3 is 17 amino acids. The CDR3 spells CASSQERSTGGLRGYTF. CDR3 DNA sequence: TGCGCCAGCAGCCAAGAGAGGAGCACAGGGGGCCTGAGAGGCTACACCTTC.

This chain links TRBV18 with TRBJ2-7, with D maybe TRBD1 (5 bases). The V end lost 1 base, the J end lost 1 base, and 11 bases lay between the germline ends. Germline lookup yields CDR1 KGHSH and CDR2 LQKENI. This CDR3 spans 15 amino acids. The CDR3 coding sequence is TGTGCCAGCTCACCACGACCAGGGCTTTCCTACGAGCAGTACTTC. Translation gives CASSPRPGLSYEQYF.

The CDR3 sequence is CASSIPPRGAGDRNEQYF. DNA of the CDR3: TGTGCCAGCAGTATACCCCCCCGGGGGGCGGGGGATAGGAACGAGCAGTACTTC. V is TRBV28 and J is TRBJ2-7; D perhaps matches TRBD2 (7 bases). With 5 bases removed from V and 5 bases from J, the gap between germline ends came to 28 bases. Germline loops: CDR1 MDHEN, CDR2 SYDVKM. The CDR3 length is 18 residues.

As DNA, the CDR3 is TGTGCCAGCAGTTTTAAGGACCCAGGGCTTGGGTACACTGAAGCTTTCTTT. Its translation: CASSFKDPGLGYTEAFF. The chain couples TRBV27 to TRBJ1-1, with D tentatively TRBD1 (5 bases). The CDR3 extends over 17 amino acids. V shed 3 bases and J shed 3 bases, with 20 bases lying between them. Germline V CDR1 and CDR2: MNHEY, SMNVEV (reference sequence).